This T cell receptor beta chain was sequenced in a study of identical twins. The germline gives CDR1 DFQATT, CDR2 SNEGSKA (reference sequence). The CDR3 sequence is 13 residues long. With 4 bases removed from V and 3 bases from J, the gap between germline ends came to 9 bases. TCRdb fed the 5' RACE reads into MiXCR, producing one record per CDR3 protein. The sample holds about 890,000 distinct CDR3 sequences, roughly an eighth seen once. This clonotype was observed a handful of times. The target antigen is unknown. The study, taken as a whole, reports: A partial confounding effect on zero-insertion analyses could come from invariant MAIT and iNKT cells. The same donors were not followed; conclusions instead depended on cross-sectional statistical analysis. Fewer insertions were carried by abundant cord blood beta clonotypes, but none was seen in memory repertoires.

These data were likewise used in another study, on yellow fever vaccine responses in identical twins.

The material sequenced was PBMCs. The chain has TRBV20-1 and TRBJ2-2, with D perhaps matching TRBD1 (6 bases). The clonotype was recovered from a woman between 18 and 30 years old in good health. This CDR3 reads CSATTGYTGELFF. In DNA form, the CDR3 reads TGCAGTGCTACCACAGGGTACACCGGGGAGCTGTTTTTT.